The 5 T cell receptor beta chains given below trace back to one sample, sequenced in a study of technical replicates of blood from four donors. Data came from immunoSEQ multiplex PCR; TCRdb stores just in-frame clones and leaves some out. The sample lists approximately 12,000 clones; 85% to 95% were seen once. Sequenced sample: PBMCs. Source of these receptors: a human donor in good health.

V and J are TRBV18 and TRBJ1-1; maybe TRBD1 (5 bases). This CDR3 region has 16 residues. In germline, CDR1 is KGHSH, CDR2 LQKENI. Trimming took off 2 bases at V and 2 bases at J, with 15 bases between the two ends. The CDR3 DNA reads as TGTGCCAGCTCACCATATCCCCAGGGCGGCAACACTGAAGCTTTCTTT. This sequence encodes CASSPYPQGGNTEAFF.

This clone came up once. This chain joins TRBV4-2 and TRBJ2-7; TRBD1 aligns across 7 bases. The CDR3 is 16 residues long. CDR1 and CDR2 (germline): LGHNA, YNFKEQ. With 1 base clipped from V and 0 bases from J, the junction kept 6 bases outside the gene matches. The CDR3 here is CASSQAEGQFSYEQYF. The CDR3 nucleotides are TGTGCCAGCAGCCAAGCCGAGGGACAGTTCTCCTACGAGCAGTACTTC.

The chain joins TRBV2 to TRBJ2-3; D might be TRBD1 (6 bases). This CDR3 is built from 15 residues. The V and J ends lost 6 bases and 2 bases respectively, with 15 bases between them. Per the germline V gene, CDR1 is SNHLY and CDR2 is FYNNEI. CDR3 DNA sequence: TGTGCCAGCAGGCCCGGGACACTTAACACAGATACGCAGTATTTT. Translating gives CASRPGTLNTDTQYF.

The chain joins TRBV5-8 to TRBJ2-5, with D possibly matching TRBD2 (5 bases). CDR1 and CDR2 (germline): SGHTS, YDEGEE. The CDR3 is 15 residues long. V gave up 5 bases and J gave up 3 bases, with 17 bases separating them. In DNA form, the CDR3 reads TGTGCCAGCAGTGAGGGAGTGGACCTCAAAGAGACCCAGTACTTC. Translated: CASSEGVDLKETQYF.

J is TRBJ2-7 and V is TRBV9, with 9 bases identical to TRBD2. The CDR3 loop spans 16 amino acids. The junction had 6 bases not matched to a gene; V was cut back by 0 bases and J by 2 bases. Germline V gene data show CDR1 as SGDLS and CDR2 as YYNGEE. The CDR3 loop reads CASSVAGTSLPYEQYF. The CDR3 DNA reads TGTGCCAGCAGCGTAGCGGGGACTAGCTTACCCTACGAGCAGTACTTC.